This T cell receptor (beta chain) was recorded in a study of blood T cells in healthy people across ages. The study's findings and limits: With naive T cell percentage, TCR beta diversity showed a strong correlation.

Comment on this clonotype: As yet, its antigen is unknown.

Then a second PCR, running roughly 6 to 12 cycles, was carried out with a sample-barcoded 5' primer and a J-beta primer mix. Via MiXCR, TCRdb re-called the 5' RACE reads, giving one row per CDR3 protein. This table has some 760,000 distinct CDR3 sequences, around 25% appearing once. In each sample, at least 7 million PBMCs were isolated. With 3 bases removed from V and 2 bases from J, the gap between germline ends came to 15 bases. The CDR3 loop spans 15 amino acids. The germline V gene has CDR1 DFQATT and CDR2 SNEGSKA (reference sequence). The same sample was also studied in work on T cells of mothers and their children. That work adds: Pairs that are related and pairs that are unrelated have TCR recombination output shaped similarly by thymic selection. Persisting microchimeric T cell clones went undetected.

The chain couples TRBV20-1 to TRBJ2-3; D might be TRBD1 or TRBD2, each matching 5 bases. The sequenced sample was blood. This sequence originates from a boy younger than 18 in good health. The DNA of the CDR3 is TGCAGTGCTAGTGGGGACCGCCCTTTCACAGATACGCAGTATTTT. Amino acid sequence: CSASGDRPFTDTQYF.